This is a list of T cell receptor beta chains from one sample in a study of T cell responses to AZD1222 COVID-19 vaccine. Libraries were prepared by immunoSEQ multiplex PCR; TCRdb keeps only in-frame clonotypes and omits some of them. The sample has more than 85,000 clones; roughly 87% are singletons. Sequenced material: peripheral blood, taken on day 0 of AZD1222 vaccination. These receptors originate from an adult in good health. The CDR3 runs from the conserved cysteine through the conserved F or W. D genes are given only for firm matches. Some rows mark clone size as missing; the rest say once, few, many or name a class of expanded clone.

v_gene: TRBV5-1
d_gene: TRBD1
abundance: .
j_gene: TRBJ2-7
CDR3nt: TGCGCCAGCAGCCGACCGGACAGGTACGAGCAGTACTTC
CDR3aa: CASSRPDRYEQYF

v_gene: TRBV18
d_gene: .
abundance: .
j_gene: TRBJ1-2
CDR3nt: TGTGCCAGCTCACCCAAGGGAGCTAACTATGGCTACACCTTC
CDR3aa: CASSPKGANYGYTF

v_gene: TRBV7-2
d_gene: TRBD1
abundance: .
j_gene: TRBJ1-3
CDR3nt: TGTGCCAGCAGCTTAAGGGGGCCTACTGGAAACACCATATATTTT
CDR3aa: CASSLRGPTGNTIYF

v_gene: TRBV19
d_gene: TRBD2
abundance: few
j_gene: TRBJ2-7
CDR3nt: TGTGCCAGTAGTCATAGCGGGGAATCGTCCTACGAGCAGTACTTC
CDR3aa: CASSHSGESSYEQYF

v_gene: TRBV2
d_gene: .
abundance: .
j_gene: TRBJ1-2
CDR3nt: TGTGCCAGCGAGGGCCCTCTTACTAACTATGGCTACACCTTC
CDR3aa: CASEGPLTNYGYTF

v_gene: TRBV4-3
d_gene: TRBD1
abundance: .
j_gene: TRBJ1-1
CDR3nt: TGCGCCAGCAGCTACAGGGGGGGGACTGAAGCTTTCTTT
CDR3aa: CASSYRGGTEAFF

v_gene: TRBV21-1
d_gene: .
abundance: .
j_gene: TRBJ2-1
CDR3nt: TGTGCCAGCAGCAATGAGCAGTTCTTC
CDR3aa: CASSNEQFF

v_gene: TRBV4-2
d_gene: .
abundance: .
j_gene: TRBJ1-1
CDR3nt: TGTGCCAGCAGCCCCGACGGCAGGGACCACACTGAAGCTTTCTTT
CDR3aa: CASSPDGRDHTEAFF

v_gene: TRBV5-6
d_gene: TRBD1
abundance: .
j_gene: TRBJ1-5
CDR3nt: TGTGCCAGCAGCTTGTTTGTGGGACAGGGGAATCAGCCCCAGCATTTT
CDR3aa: CASSLFVGQGNQPQHF

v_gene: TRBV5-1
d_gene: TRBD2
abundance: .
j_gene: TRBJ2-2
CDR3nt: TGCGCCAGCAGCTTGACTAGCGGGGGGGCCCGGTACACCGGGGAGCTGTTTTTT
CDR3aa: CASSLTSGGARYTGELFF

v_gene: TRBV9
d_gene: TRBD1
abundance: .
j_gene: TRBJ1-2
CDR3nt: TGTGCCAGCAGCGAGCGGACAGGGCACCGTTATGGCTACACCTTC
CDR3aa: CASSERTGHRYGYTF

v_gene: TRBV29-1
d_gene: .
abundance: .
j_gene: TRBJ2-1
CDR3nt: TGCAGCGTCAAAACAGGGATCAATGAGCAGTTCTTC
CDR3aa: CSVKTGINEQFF

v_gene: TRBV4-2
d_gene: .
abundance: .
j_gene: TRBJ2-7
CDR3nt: TGTGCCAGCAGCGAAAGCGGGTCCTCCGGCTCCTACGAGCAGTACTTC
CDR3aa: CASSESGSSGSYEQYF

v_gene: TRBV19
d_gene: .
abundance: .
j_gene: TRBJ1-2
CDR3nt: TGTGCCAGTAGCTACTCACCCGGGCGGTATGGCTACACCTTC
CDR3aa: CASSYSPGRYGYTF

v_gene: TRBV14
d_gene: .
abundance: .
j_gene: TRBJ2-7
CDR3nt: TGTGCCAGCAGCCAAACAGGGACGTACGAGCAGTACTTC
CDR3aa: CASSQTGTYEQYF

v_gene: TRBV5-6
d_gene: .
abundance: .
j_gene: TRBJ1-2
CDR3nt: TGTGCCAGCAGCTTCCCAGGTGGCTATGGCTACACCTTC
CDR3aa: CASSFPGGYGYTF

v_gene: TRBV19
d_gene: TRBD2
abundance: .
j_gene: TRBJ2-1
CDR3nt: TGTGCCAGTAGTGTCCTAGCGGGGCCTACGAATGAGCAGTTCTTC
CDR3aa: CASSVLAGPTNEQFF

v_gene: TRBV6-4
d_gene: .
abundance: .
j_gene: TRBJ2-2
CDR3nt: TGTGCCAGCAGTGACGGACACACCGGGGAGCTGTTTTTT
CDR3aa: CASSDGHTGELFF

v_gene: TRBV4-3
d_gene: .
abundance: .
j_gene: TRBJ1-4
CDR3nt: TGCGCCAGCAGCCAAGGGGGCGGGGAATGGGGAAAACTGTTTTTT
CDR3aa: CASSQGGGEWGKLFF

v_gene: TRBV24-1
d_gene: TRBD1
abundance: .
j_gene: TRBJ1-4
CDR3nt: TGTGCCACCAGTCTCCCGTGGACAGGGGATCCCAGGGAAGAAAAACTGTTTTTT
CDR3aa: CATSLPWTGDPREEKLFF

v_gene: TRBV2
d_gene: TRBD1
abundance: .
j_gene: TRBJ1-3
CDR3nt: TGTGCCAGCAGTTTGGACAGGGGTGACTCTGGAAACACCATATATTTT
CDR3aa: CASSLDRGDSGNTIYF

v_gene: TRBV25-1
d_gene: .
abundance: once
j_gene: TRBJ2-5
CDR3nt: TGTGCCAGCAGTGACGATATGAGTCCAAAGACCCAGTACTTC
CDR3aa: CASSDDMSPKTQYF

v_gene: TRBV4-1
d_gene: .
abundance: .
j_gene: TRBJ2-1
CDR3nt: TGCGCCAGCAGCACTCGGGATAGCTCCTACAATGAGCAGTTCTTC
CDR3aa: CASSTRDSSYNEQFF

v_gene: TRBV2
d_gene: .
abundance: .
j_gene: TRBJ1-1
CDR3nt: TGTGCCAGCAGTGAAGCGCTTCGACTTAGTGAGAAAGCTTTCTTT
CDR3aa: CASSEALRLSEKAFF

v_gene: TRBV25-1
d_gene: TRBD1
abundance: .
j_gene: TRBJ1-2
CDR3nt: TGTGCCAGCAGTGATACCCTATTCGACAGGGGATATGGCTACACCTTC
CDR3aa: CASSDTLFDRGYGYTF

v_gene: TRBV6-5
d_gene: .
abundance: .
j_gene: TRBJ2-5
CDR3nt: TGTGCCAGCACGAGTATCCGGGGAGAGACCCAGTACTTC
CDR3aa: CASTSIRGETQYF

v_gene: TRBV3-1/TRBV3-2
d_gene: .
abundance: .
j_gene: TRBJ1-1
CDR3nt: TGTGCCAGCAGCCAGGGACGGAGGAACACTGAAGCTTTCTTT
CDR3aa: CASSQGRRNTEAFF

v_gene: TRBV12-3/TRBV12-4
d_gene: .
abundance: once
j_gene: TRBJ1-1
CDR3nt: TGTGCCAGCAGTTTAGCCAGGCTCTCCGAAGCTTTCTTT
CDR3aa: CASSLARLSEAFF

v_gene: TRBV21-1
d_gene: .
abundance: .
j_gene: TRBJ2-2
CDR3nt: TGTGCCAGCAGCGAACAACGGAAATTCTTCTTACGTCGCGGGACATCGAACACCGGGGAGCTGTTTTTT
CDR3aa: CASSEQRKFFLRRGTSNTGELFF

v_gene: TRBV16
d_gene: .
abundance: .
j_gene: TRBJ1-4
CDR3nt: TGTGCCAGCAGCCCCACACAAGGACGGGAAAATGAAAAACTGTTTTTT
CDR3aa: CASSPTQGRENEKLFF

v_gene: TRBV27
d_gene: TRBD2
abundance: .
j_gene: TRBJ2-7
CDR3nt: TGTGCCAGCAGACCAAGCGGGGCAGTGCCCTACGAGCAGTACTTC
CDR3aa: CASRPSGAVPYEQYF

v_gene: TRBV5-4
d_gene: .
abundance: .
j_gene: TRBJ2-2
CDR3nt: TGTGCCAGCAGCTTGGTTCTTGGGGGGCTGAGCACCGGGGAGCTGTTTTTT
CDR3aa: CASSLVLGGLSTGELFF

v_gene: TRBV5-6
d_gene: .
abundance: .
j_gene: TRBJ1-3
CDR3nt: TGTGCCAGCAGCCTAAACAGGATTAGCTCTGGAAACACCATATATTTT
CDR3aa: CASSLNRISSGNTIYF

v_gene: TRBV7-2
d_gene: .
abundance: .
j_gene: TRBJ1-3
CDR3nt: TGTGCCAGCAGCTGGCGGGACTCTGGAAACACCATATATTTT
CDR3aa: CASSWRDSGNTIYF

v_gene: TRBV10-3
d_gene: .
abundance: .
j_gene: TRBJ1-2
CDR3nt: TGTGCCATCAGTGAAACGTATGGCTACACCTTC
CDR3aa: CAISETYGYTF

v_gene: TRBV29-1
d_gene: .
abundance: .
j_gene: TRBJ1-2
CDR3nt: TGCAGCGTTGGTTTACAGAGGAACTATGGCTACACCTTC
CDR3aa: CSVGLQRNYGYTF

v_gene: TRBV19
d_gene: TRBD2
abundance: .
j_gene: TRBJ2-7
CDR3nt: TGTGCCAGTAGACCCCTAGCGGGGGGCTCCTACGAGCAGTACTTC
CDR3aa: CASRPLAGGSYEQYF

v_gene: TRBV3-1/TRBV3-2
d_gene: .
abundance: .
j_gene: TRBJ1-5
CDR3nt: TGTGCCAGCAGCCAAGAGGGGCCGTCGGACAGCAATCAGCCCCAGCATTTT
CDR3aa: CASSQEGPSDSNQPQHF

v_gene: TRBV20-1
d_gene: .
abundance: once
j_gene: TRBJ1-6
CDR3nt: TGCAGTGCTAGTGCGGGGGGCAATTCACCCCTCCACTTT
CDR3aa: CSASAGGNSPLHF

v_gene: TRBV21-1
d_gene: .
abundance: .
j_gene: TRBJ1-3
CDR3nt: TGTGCCAGCAGCAGAACCAGAAGGGGACAGGGGGCGCGTGGAAACACCATATATTTT
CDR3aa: CASSRTRRGQGARGNTIYF